The TCR beta chain described here comes from a study of molecular identifiers for immune sequencing clone quantification. Naive CD8 libraries were made from roughly 20,000 to 1,000,000 sorted cells, and they used 10%, 30% or 50% RNA. CDR3 length: 14 residues. V lost 4 bases and J 6 bases, leaving 13 bases between the germline ends. Germline CDR1 reads LGHNA; CDR2 reads YNFKEQ. Preparation methods for the bulk TCR libraries were those previously described, with listed TCR primers. Each CDR3 protein gets one entry after TCRdb re-called the PCR reads with MiXCR. The sample yields about 630,000 distinct CDR3 sequences, less than 30% seen once.

The sequenced material came from naive CD8+ T cells from blood, with Jurkat cell RNA spiked in. As to subset: FACS-sorted CD8+CD4-CCR7+CD45RA+ naive T cells. This receptor was obtained from a human donor in good health. Some libraries in this study had Jurkat cell RNA spiked in. The chain is built from TRBV4-2 and TRBJ2-1; D ambiguous. CDR3 nucleotide sequence: TGTGCCAGCAGCCCCGGACGTAATTCCAATGAGCAGTTCTTC. Translation gives CASSPGRNSNEQFF.